This is a list of T cell receptor beta chains from one sample in a study of blood T cell repertoires in COVID-19. TCRdb's copy holds only in-frame clones and misses some; the assay was immunoSEQ multiplex PCR. The table records tens of thousands of clones, 88% of them present only once. Sequencing was done on a sample of peripheral blood. Source of these receptors: a woman of 80 years or more with acute or convalescent COVID-19. The CDR3 runs from the conserved cysteine through the conserved F or W. D genes are given only for firm matches. Size is omitted from some rows. Given values are once, few, many or a class for expanded clones.

J	V	size	D	DNA	CDR3
TRBJ2-7	TRBV5-4	.	TRBD2	TGTGCCAGCAGCTTGGGGGGCGGGGGAAGCTCCTACGAGCAGTACTTC	CASSLGGGGSSYEQYF
TRBJ1-1	TRBV3-1/TRBV3-2	.	.	TGTGCCAGCAGCCAAGTTGAGGGCACTGAAGCTTTCTTT	CASSQVEGTEAFF
TRBJ1-1	TRBV19	.	.	TGTGCCAGTACCCAGTGGGGCGAGAGGAGTGAAGCTTTCTTT	CASTQWGERSEAFF
TRBJ2-4	TRBV19	few	TRBD2	TGTGCCAGTAGTCTCAGCGGGACTATTCAGTACTTC	CASSLSGTIQYF
TRBJ1-2	TRBV5-1	.	TRBD1	TGCGCCAGCAAGGTCGGGACAGACCACTATGGCTACACCTTC	CASKVGTDHYGYTF
TRBJ2-3	TRBV7-9	once	.	TGTGCCAGCAGCTCAGGGGCCCTGGGCACAGATACGCAGTATTTT	CASSSGALGTDTQYF
TRBJ2-3	TRBV7-3	.	TRBD2	TGTGCCAGCAGCTCGGGGACTAGCTCTAGCACAGATACGCAGTATTTT	CASSSGTSSSTDTQYF
TRBJ1-4	TRBV9	.	.	TGTGCCAGCAGCCAGGGAGGAGGGAGCGGCCCTCTTAATGAAAAACTGTTTTTT	CASSQGGGSGPLNEKLFF
TRBJ1-1	TRBV3-1/TRBV3-2	.	.	TGTGCCAGCAGCCCTTCAGGGTCCTTAGTGGCTTTCTTT	CASSPSGSLVAFF
TRBJ2-5	TRBV18	.	TRBD1	TGTGCCAGCTCACCGCCCGGGACAGCCTCCGAGACCCAGTACTTC	CASSPPGTASETQYF
TRBJ2-7	TRBV29-1	.	.	TGCAGCGTTGGACAGGAATACGAGCAGTACTTC	CSVGQEYEQYF
TRBJ2-3	TRBV18	.	TRBD2	TGTGCCAGCTCACGAGGAGCGGGGGGAGGAGATACGCAGTATTTT	CASSRGAGGGDTQYF
TRBJ2-2	TRBV4-2	.	.	TGTGCCAGCAGCCACCTGGGGCCTGGGAACACCGGGGAGCTGTTTTTT	CASSHLGPGNTGELFF
TRBJ1-4	TRBV5-4	.	.	TGTGCCAGCAGCCCCATTATCGGGGTTAATGAAAAACTGTTTTTT	CASSPIIGVNEKLFF
TRBJ2-5	TRBV5-5	.	TRBD1	TGTGCCAGCAGCTTGGACACAGGGGGCTTGGAGACCCAGTACTTC	CASSLDTGGLETQYF
TRBJ2-7	TRBV3-1/TRBV3-2	.	.	TGTGCCAGCAGCCCGACTAGTAGGGTCGAGCAGTACTTC	CASSPTSRVEQYF
TRBJ1-3	TRBV6-4	few	.	TGTGCCAGCAGTGATTTCAGGTCTGGAAACACCATATATTTT	CASSDFRSGNTIYF
TRBJ2-1	TRBV6-4	.	TRBD2	TGTGCCAGCAATACGACCGGGAGGACGTCCTACAATGAGCAGTTCTTC	CASNTTGRTSYNEQFF
TRBJ2-2	TRBV5-4	.	TRBD2	TGTGCCAGCAGCCCAGCGGGAGACACCGGGGAGCTGTTTTTT	CASSPAGDTGELFF
TRBJ2-2	TRBV6-6	.	TRBD1	TGTGCCAGCAGTCCTCGGACAGGGTCCGGGGAGCTGTTTTTT	CASSPRTGSGELFF
TRBJ2-3	TRBV3-1/TRBV3-2	.	.	TGTGCCAGCAGCCAAGATACTTTTCTAGCTACCCGCACAGATACGCAGTATTTT	CASSQDTFLATRTDTQYF
TRBJ2-1	TRBV2	.	TRBD2	TGTGCCAGCAGTGAAGGAGGGACTAGCTTGGATGAGCAGTTCTTC	CASSEGGTSLDEQFF
TRBJ2-1	TRBV5-1	.	.	TGCGCCAGCATTAGGGGCGCTGACAATGAGCAGTTCTTC	CASIRGADNEQFF
TRBJ1-2	TRBV4-3	few	TRBD1	TGCGCCAGCAGCCAAGTCATCCCGGGACAGGGGGCGGGCTATGGCTACACCTTC	CASSQVIPGQGAGYGYTF
TRBJ1-5	TRBV6-5	.	.	TGTGCCAGCAGTTTAGGGACAAGTTATAGCAATCAGCCCCAGCATTTT	CASSLGTSYSNQPQHF
TRBJ2-2	TRBV6-5	.	TRBD1	TGTGCCAGCAGACCGGGACAGACGAACACCGGGGAGCTGTTTTTT	CASRPGQTNTGELFF
TRBJ1-3	TRBV5-1	.	.	TGCGCCAGCAGCTTGGGAGGCGGGGCGGACTACTCTGGAAACACCATATATTTT	CASSLGGGADYSGNTIYF
TRBJ1-5	TRBV7-6	.	.	TGTGCCAGCAGCACAGGGTTAGGACAGCCCCAGCATTTT	CASSTGLGQPQHF
TRBJ1-1	TRBV5-1	.	TRBD1	TGCGCCAGCAGCTTGGCACAGGGGAGGATTGAAGCTTTCTTT	CASSLAQGRIEAFF
TRBJ1-6	TRBV5-1	.	TRBD1	TGCGCCAGCAGGACGGACAGGGAACGCTCACCCCTCCACTTT	CASRTDRERSPLHF
TRBJ1-6	TRBV5-6	.	.	TGTGCCAGCAGCTTGTCGCCCCCCGACAGGTTATATTCACCCCTCCACTTT	CASSLSPPDRLYSPLHF
TRBJ1-1	TRBV19	once	TRBD1	TGTGCCAGTAGTCAACAGGGGGTGTCTGAAGCTTTCTTT	CASSQQGVSEAFF
TRBJ2-3	TRBV18	once	TRBD1	TGTGCCAGCTCACCACGGGACAGAGTCACAGATACGCAGTATTTT	CASSPRDRVTDTQYF
TRBJ2-7	TRBV18	.	TRBD1	TGTGCCAGCTCACCCGGCCGGGACAGGGCCTACGAGCAGTACTTC	CASSPGRDRAYEQYF
TRBJ2-7	TRBV6-5	.	TRBD2	TGTGCCAGCCTAGGTCTGGGAGGGTACTACGAGCAGTACTTC	CASLGLGGYYEQYF
TRBJ1-1	TRBV14	few	.	TGTGCCAGCAGCCAAGATCTGTATTGGGGGGAAAAAAACACTGAAGCTTTCTTT	CASSQDLYWGEKNTEAFF
TRBJ2-3	TRBV7-2	.	.	TGTGCCAGCAGAGCTAGCACAGATACGCAGTATTTT	CASRASTDTQYF
TRBJ2-2	TRBV7-2	.	.	TGTGCCAGCAGCTCCCAATTGAGAGGGGAGCTGTTTTTT	CASSSQLRGELFF
TRBJ2-1	TRBV7-6	.	TRBD2	TGTGCCAGCAGCTTAGGGACTAGCGGGAGTAAAAGTGAGCAGTTCTTC	CASSLGTSGSKSEQFF
TRBJ1-2	TRBV5-6	.	.	TGTGCCAGCAGCCTCCCGGGTTGGATCGGCTACACCTTC	CASSLPGWIGYTF
TRBJ1-5	TRBV5-5	.	TRBD1	TGTGCCAGCAGCCGGGACAGGGGGCCTGGTCAGCCCCAGCATTTT	CASSRDRGPGQPQHF
TRBJ2-2	TRBV6-2/TRBV6-3	few	.	TGTGCCAGCAGTTACTCGACGAACCCTCGGGATTTTAACACCGGGGAGCTGTTTTTT	CASSYSTNPRDFNTGELFF
TRBJ1-2	TRBV6-5	.	.	TGTGCCAGCAGTTACGAGTTTAACTATGGCTACACCTTC	CASSYEFNYGYTF
TRBJ2-6	TRBV19	.	TRBD1	TGTGCCAGTAGTCGGCAGGGGGCAGGTGGGGCCAACGTCCTGACTTTC	CASSRQGAGGANVLTF
TRBJ2-1	TRBV7-2	.	TRBD1	TGTGCCAGCAGCCCGTACCGGACAGGGGGCAATGAGCAGTTCTTC	CASSPYRTGGNEQFF
TRBJ2-1	TRBV13	once	TRBD2	TGTGCCAGCAGCCCCGGCCGACTAGCGGGAGTCGAGGGTGAGCAGTTCTTC	CASSPGRLAGVEGEQFF
TRBJ2-7	TRBV29-1	.	.	TGCAGCGTTGAAAAGGGGAACGAGCAGTACTTC	CSVEKGNEQYF
TRBJ1-3	TRBV3-1/TRBV3-2	.	TRBD1	TGTGCCAGCAGCCCCAACCCCACAGGGGGCTTTGAGGGAAACACCATATATTTT	CASSPNPTGGFEGNTIYF
TRBJ2-4	TRBV18	.	TRBD1	TGTGCCAGCTCACCACCGGGACAGCTAGCCAAAAACATTCAGTACTTC	CASSPPGQLAKNIQYF
TRBJ2-2	TRBV30	once	TRBD1	TGTGCCTGGAGTCCGGGACAGGGGTTGTTCGGGGAGCTGTTTTTT	CAWSPGQGLFGELFF
TRBJ1-2	TRBV7-9	.	.	TGTGCCAGCAGCTTGAGGGAGGGGCACTATGGCTACACCTTC	CASSLREGHYGYTF
TRBJ1-4	TRBV6-5	.	.	TGTGCCAGCAGTCCCGGACAGCTCTCAGAAAAACTGTTTTTT	CASSPGQLSEKLFF
TRBJ2-3	TRBV6-5	.	.	TGTGCCAGCAGCCCCGCGGGGGCGCGTGATACGCAGTATTTT	CASSPAGARDTQYF
TRBJ1-1	TRBV13	.	.	TGTGCCAGCAGCTTAACAGGGACCACTGAAGCTTTCTTT	CASSLTGTTEAFF
TRBJ2-1	TRBV29-1	.	TRBD2	TGCAGCGTCGTTGAGGGGACTAGCGACTACAATGAGCAGTTCTTC	CSVVEGTSDYNEQFF